Below, one TCR beta chain is given with its context. Antigen unknown. Molecular-barcoded quantitative 5'-RACE produced these TCR beta libraries. TCRdb re-called the 5' RACE reads through MiXCR, storing one row per CDR3 protein. In the table there are some 200,000 distinct CDR3 sequences, around 13% of which are singletons. The data stem from a study of CD8 T cells in ankylosing spondylitis. Study results and limitations: A motif of fewer than ten highly homologous TCR beta variants was seen as apparently characteristic of ankylosing spondylitis blood. Disease-linked clones reportedly showed significant enrichment in matched ankylosing spondylitis synovial fluid.

The clonotype was recovered from a male donor with ankylosing spondylitis or in good health (not recorded which). The sequencing input was blood, either unsorted or a sorted T cell fraction (not recorded which).

The CDR3 spells CASSYGSWTGNPYEQYF. In nucleotides, the CDR3 is TGTGCCAGCAGTTACGGGTCTTGGACAGGGAACCCCTACGAGCAGTACTTC. The chain carries TRBV6-5 and TRBJ2-7; TRBD1 agrees at 8 bases. This CDR3 is built from 17 residues. Germline CDR1 MNHEY, CDR2 SVGAGI. Trimming at V came to 2 bases and at J to 2 bases, leaving 11 bases not matched to a gene.